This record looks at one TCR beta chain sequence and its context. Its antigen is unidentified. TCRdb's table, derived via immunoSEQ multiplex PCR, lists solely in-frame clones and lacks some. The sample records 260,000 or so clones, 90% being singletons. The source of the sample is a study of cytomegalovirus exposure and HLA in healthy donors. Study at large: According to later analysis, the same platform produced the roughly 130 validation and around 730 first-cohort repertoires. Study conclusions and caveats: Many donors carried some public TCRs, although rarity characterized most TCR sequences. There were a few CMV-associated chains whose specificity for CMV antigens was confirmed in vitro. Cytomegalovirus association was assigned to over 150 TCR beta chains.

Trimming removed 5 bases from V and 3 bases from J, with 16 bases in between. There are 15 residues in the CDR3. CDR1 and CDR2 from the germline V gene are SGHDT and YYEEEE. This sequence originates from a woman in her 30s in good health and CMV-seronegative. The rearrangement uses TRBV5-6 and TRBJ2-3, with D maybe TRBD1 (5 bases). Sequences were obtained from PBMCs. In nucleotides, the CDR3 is TGTGCCAGCAGACCTAAGGGGTACGTGACAGATACGCAGTATTTT. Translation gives CASRPKGYVTDTQYF.